The 24 T cell receptor beta chains below were found in one sample sequenced in a study of T cell repertoires in cytomegalovirus infection. These receptors' targets are unknown. TCRdb reprocessed the reads with MiXCR, giving one entry per CDR3 protein. Of roughly 49,000 distinct CDR3 sequences listed, about 20% are singletons. The material sequenced was PBMCs, sequenced either directly or after in vitro stimulation (not recorded which). The receptors stem from a human donor in good health (CMV status not recorded). Some clones in this sample may be carry-over from other donors' samples.

In this sample, this clonotype turned up many times. This chain joins TRBV7-8 and TRBJ2-7; no reliable D call. CDR1 and CDR2 (germline): SGHVS, FQNEAQ. Trimming removed 2 bases from V and 4 bases from J, with 15 bases in between. This CDR3 spans 15 amino acids. CDR3 DNA sequence: TGTGCCAGCAGCTTAAAGTTCCAGAGATCTTACGAGCAGTACTTC. Translating it yields CASSLKFQRSYEQYF.

This clonotype was recorded many times. The chain carries TRBV7-2 and TRBJ2-5; D possibly matches TRBD1 or TRBD2 (5 bases each). Trimming removed 1 base from V and 5 bases from J, with 11 bases in between. This CDR3 region has 14 residues. CDR1 is SGHTA, CDR2 FQGNSA, per germline. The CDR3 bases are TGTGCCAGCAGCTTAGGGTCTTGGGGGGAGACCCAGTACTTC. It encodes CASSLGSWGETQYF. The whole variable domain, remainder taken from reference TRBV7-2 and TRBJ2-5, is GAGVSQSPSNKVTEKGKDVELRCDPISGHTALYWYRQSLGQGLEFLIYFQGNSAPDKSGLPSDRFSAERTGGSVSTLTIQRTQQEDSAVYLCASSLGSWGETQYFGPGTRLLVL.

This clonotype was counted between two and nine times. The gene calls are TRBV19 and TRBJ1-1, with unresolved D. Germline CDR1 reads LNHDA; CDR2 reads SQIVND (reference sequence). V was clipped by 5 bases and J by 3 bases, with 22 bases between them. This CDR3 has 17 residues. The CDR3 DNA sequence: TGTGCCAGTAGTCCGACGCCGAACAGATTCGTGTACACTGAAGCTTTCTTT. Residues: CASSPTPNRFVYTEAFF. Supplemented by reference TRBV19 and TRBJ1-1, the full variable domain reads DGGITQSPKYLFRKEGQNVTLSCEQNLNHDAMYWYRQDPGQGLRLIYYSQIVNDFQKGDIAEGYSVSREKKESFPLTVTSAQKNPTAFYLCASSPTPNRFVYTEAFFGQGTRLTVV.

This clonotype was seen many times. The V gene is TRBV7-8, the J gene TRBJ2-1; TRBD1 agrees at 8 bases. This CDR3 contains 17 residues. V dropped 1 base and J dropped 4; count of bases not matched to a gene: 9. CDR1 is SGHVS and CDR2 is FQNEAQ in the germline V gene. CDR3 DNA sequence: TGTGCCAGCAGCTTAGGAGAGTTTTACAGGGGGTACAATGAGCAGTTCTTC. Its translation is CASSLGEFYRGYNEQFF.

The chain has TRBV4-1 and TRBJ2-7, with D possibly being TRBD2 (6 bases). From germline, CDR1 is MGHRA and CDR2 YSYEKL. Trimming left V 2 bases short and J 6 bases short, with 14 bases between. This CDR3 is 14 amino acids long. DNA of the CDR3: TGCGCCAGCAGCCAACCAGGGACTCGGCGCGAGCAGTACTTC. Its translation: CASSQPGTRREQYF.

V is TRBV24-1 and J is TRBJ2-5; 7 nucleotides align to TRBD1. The germline gives CDR1 KGHDR, CDR2 SFDVKD. CDR3 length: 16 residues. The trim removed 2 bases at V and 5 bases at J, leaving 10 bases unmatched. The CDR3 DNA is TGTGCCACCAGTGATTCAGTACTAGGGGGCGGGGAGACCCAGTACTTC. It codes for CATSDSVLGGGETQYF.

This clonotype has at least ten counts. The chain couples TRBV7-2 to TRBJ2-6; D is perhaps TRBD1 (6 bases). This CDR3 has 16 residues. CDR1 SGHTA and CDR2 FQGNSA come from the germline V gene. V lost 5 bases to trimming and J lost 4 bases, with 15 bases between them. In DNA, the CDR3 is TGTGCCAGCAGCCCTACCACAGGGTTCGGGGCCAACGTCCTGACTTTC. Amino acid sequence: CASSPTTGFGANVLTF.

In this sample, this clonotype turned up many times. The rearrangement joins TRBV7-2 to TRBJ1-1; 8 bases align to TRBD1. This CDR3 spans 14 amino acids. CDR1 and CDR2 (germline): SGHTA, FQGNSA. V was clipped by 2 bases and J by 4 bases; unmatched bases: 3. This CDR3 is CASSLSGQGTEAFF. DNA of the CDR3: TGTGCCAGCAGCTTAAGCGGACAGGGCACTGAAGCTTTCTTT.

This clonotype occurred many times. The V and J genes are TRBV11-2 and TRBJ2-7, with D possibly matching TRBD1 (6 bases). V lost 0 bases and J lost 5, with 14 bases in between. There are 15 residues in the CDR3. Germline V gives CDR1 SGHAT, CDR2 FQNNGV. CDR3 nucleotide sequence: TGTGCCAGCAGCTTAGAGGGGACAACCCTCGACGAGCAGTACTTC. Amino acid sequence: CASSLEGTTLDEQYF.

This clonotype was recorded many times. The chain is built from TRBV7-2 and TRBJ2-7, with 7 bases that match TRBD1. The CDR3 loop spans 17 amino acids. Germline V gene data show CDR1 as SGHTA and CDR2 as FQGNSA. V lost 5 bases and J lost 2; bases outside the gene matches: 15. The CDR3 region has the DNA TGTGCCAGCAGCCTTACGGGACCGGGACAGTACACCTACGAGCAGTACTTC. Its translation: CASSLTGPGQYTYEQYF.

Within the sample, this clonotype is medium-sized. At one boundary the junction diverges from the germline segment, which might be a read error. This chain connects TRBV11-2 to TRBJ2-3; D gene unclear. CDR1 is SGHAT, CDR2 FQNNGV, per germline. The CDR3 is 14 residues long. The CDR3 nucleotides read TGTGCCAGCAGCTTAGATCTTAACTCCATCGGCCCCAAATTT. This gives the protein CASSLDLNSIGPKF.

This clonotype was seen at least ten times. V is TRBV28 and J is TRBJ2-1, with D possibly being TRBD2 (6 bases). V was cut by 3 bases and J by 3 bases, with 12 bases left in between. From germline, CDR1 is MDHEN and CDR2 SYDVKM. The CDR3 has 15 residues. The CDR3 is CASSFGQGLYNEQFF. DNA of the CDR3: TGTGCCAGCAGTTTTGGGCAGGGACTCTACAATGAGCAGTTCTTC. The entire variable domain, with the rest obtained from reference TRBV28 and TRBJ2-1, is as follows: DVKVTQSSRYLVKRTGEKVFLECVQDMDHENMFWYRQDPGLGLRLIYFSYDVKMKEKGDIPEGYSVSREKKERFSLILESASTNQTSMYLCASSFGQGLYNEQFFGPGTRLTVL.

The chain employs TRBV7-9 and TRBJ2-1; 9 nucleotides line up with TRBD2. V lost 1 base and J lost 4; bases outside the gene matches: 8. From germline, CDR1 is SEHNR and CDR2 FQNEAQ (reference sequence). This CDR3 spans 17 amino acids. This CDR3 is CASSLESSGGTYNEQFF. For the CDR3, the DNA is TGTGCCAGCAGCTTAGAGTCCAGCGGGGGGACTTACAATGAGCAGTTCTTC.

This chain connects TRBV2 to TRBJ2-3; 14 bases agree with TRBD2. Trimming at V came to 6 bases and at J to 4 bases, leaving 12 bases not matched to a gene. CDR1 SNHLY and CDR2 FYNNEI come from the germline V gene. CDR3 length: 18 residues. CDR3 sequence (DNA): TGTGCCAGCAGAGGACTAGCGGGGGGCCCGGTCGGCGCAGATACGCAGTATTTT. Its protein is CASRGLAGGPVGADTQYF. Combining the CDR3 with reference TRBV2 and TRBJ2-3 gives the whole variable domain EPEVTQTPSHQVTQMGQEVILRCVPISNHLYFYWYRQILGQKVEFLVSFYNNEISEKSEIFDDQFSVERPDGSNFTLKIRSTKLEDSAMYFCASRGLAGGPVGADTQYFGPGTRLTVL.

The chain has TRBV28 and TRBJ2-2, with D perhaps matching TRBD1 (6 bases). V was cut by 2 bases and J by 6 bases, with 10 bases left in between. The CDR3 extends over 14 amino acids. Germline V CDR1 and CDR2: MDHEN, SYDVKM. The CDR3 spells CASSLGRGAGELFF. CDR3 bases: TGTGCCAGCAGTTTAGGCAGGGGAGCCGGGGAGCTGTTTTTT. Full variable domain (outside the CDR3, taken from reference TRBV28 and TRBJ2-2): DVKVTQSSRYLVKRTGEKVFLECVQDMDHENMFWYRQDPGLGLRLIYFSYDVKMKEKGDIPEGYSVSREKKERFSLILESASTNQTSMYLCASSLGRGAGELFFGEGSRLTVL.

At least ten counts were recorded for this clonotype. Here the CDR3 reads CASSLASGRFYEQYF. In DNA, the CDR3 is TGTGCCAGCAGTTTAGCTAGCGGGAGGTTTTACGAGCAGTACTTC. The J gene is TRBJ2-7, the V gene TRBV12-3 or TRBV12-4; 10 bases align to TRBD2. This CDR3 comprises 15 residues. Germline trimming cut 0 bases from V and 4 bases from J; bases unmatched to any gene: 3.

There are many counts of this clonotype. The V and J genes are TRBV10-2 and TRBJ2-3; unclear D gene. V dropped 7 bases and J dropped 4 bases, with 12 bases sitting between them. The CDR3 covers 13 residues. Germline assignment: CDR1 WSHSY and CDR2 SAAADI. The CDR3 region has the DNA TGCGCCAGCACCGAAGGACCCCCAGATACGCAGTATTTT. This encodes CASTEGPPDTQYF.

The V and J genes are TRBV2 and TRBJ1-2; 9 positions agree with TRBD1. Trimming took 7 bases from V and 4 from J; bases not matched to a gene: 10. This CDR3 is built from 15 residues. Looked up from germline, CDR1 is SNHLY and CDR2 is FYNNEI. CDR3 DNA: TGTGCCAGCAAAGAAAGGGACAGGGACACCTATGGCTACACCTTC. It encodes CASKERDRDTYGYTF.

The table lists this clonotype with many counts. The chain uses TRBV12-3 or TRBV12-4 and TRBJ2-1; D may be TRBD2 (5 bases). Trimming shortened V by 5 bases and J by 4 bases, and 15 bases separated the two germline ends. The CDR3 runs 15 residues. CDR3 in amino acids: CASSPPGNAYNEQFF. In DNA, the CDR3 is TGTGCCAGCAGTCCGCCGGGAAATGCATACAATGAGCAGTTCTTC.

Only a few counts were recorded for this clonotype. The chain is built from TRBV27 and TRBJ1-5; D is undetermined. V lost 6 bases and J 2 bases, leaving 11 bases between the germline ends. CDR1 is MNHEY and CDR2 is SMNVEV in the germline V gene (reference sequence). The CDR3 has 14 amino acids. CDR3 residues: CASSPLEGNQPQHF. DNA for the CDR3: TGTGCCAGCAGCCCCCTCGAGGGCAATCAGCCCCAGCATTTT.

This clonotype was counted ten times or more. The J gene is TRBJ1-5, the V gene TRBV7-8; D not certain. Germline-derived CDR1 and CDR2 are SGHVS and FQNEAQ. The V gene lost 1 base and the J gene lost 6 bases, with 4 bases spanning the gap. This CDR3 region has 12 residues. CDR3 DNA sequence: TGTGCCAGCAGCTTAGAGGTTCAGCCCCAGCATTTT. This sequence encodes CASSLEVQPQHF.

This clonotype was seen at least ten times. The chain couples TRBV12-3 or TRBV12-4 to TRBJ1-1; TRBD1 matches 7 bases. With 3 bases clipped from V and 1 base from J, the junction kept 5 bases outside the gene matches. The CDR3 spans 15 residues. The chain's CDR3 is CASSFAGGRNTEAFF. In DNA form, the CDR3 reads TGTGCCAGCAGTTTCGCAGGGGGGCGGAACACTGAAGCTTTCTTT.

This clonotype was counted ten times or more. The V gene is TRBV7-2, the J gene TRBJ1-2, with a weak D call TRBD1 (5 bases). The ends were cut back, 6 bases at V and 6 bases at J, with 11 bases in the middle. Looked up from germline, CDR1 is SGHTA and CDR2 is FQGNSA. This CDR3 has 12 residues. This chain's CDR3 is CASRFDSHGYTF. The CDR3 DNA reads as TGTGCCAGCAGATTCGACAGCCATGGCTACACCTTC.

This clonotype was counted many times. V and J are TRBV6-1 and TRBJ1-1, with D possibly matching TRBD1 (5 bases). V was clipped by 5 bases and J by 5 bases, with 12 bases between them. From germline, CDR1 is MNHNS and CDR2 SASEGT. The CDR3 has 13 amino acids. The CDR3 DNA reads TGTGCCAGCAGTCGGGGGGAGCGGACTGAAGCTTTCTTT. The encoded protein is CASSRGERTEAFF.